This T cell receptor beta chain was recorded in a study of human T cells and chemical hapten exposure. Stated time point: patch test 1, 2 weeks after DPC sensitization. Specified treatment: therapeutic diphenylcyclopropenone sensitization with weekly scalp DPC. One entry per CDR3 protein, called by TCRdb with MiXCR from the RACE reads. The sample has over 75,000 distinct CDR3 sequences; 7.5% to 9% are singletons. This CDR3 contains 13 residues. Germline V gene sequence: CDR1 LNHDA, CDR2 SQIVND (reference sequence). V lost 5 bases, J lost 0 bases, and 7 bases lay in between. Overall study results and limits: PT1 expanded TCR counts and patch test score were linked, and their correlation was positive. Expanded TCRs made up significantly more big CDR3 similarity clusters than controls did.

As concerns this clonotype: Its antigen is undetermined.

The genes are TRBV19 and TRBJ2-5; D is perhaps TRBD2 (6 bases). The receptor was isolated from a woman in her 30s with alopecia areata. Some clones in this sample may be carry-over from other donors' samples. The material was whole blood, obtained in connection with sensitization to the hapten diphenylcyclopropenone (DPC). The CDR3 DNA is TGTGCCAGTAGTGGGGGGTACCAAGAGACCCAGTACTTC. Translating gives CASSGGYQETQYF.